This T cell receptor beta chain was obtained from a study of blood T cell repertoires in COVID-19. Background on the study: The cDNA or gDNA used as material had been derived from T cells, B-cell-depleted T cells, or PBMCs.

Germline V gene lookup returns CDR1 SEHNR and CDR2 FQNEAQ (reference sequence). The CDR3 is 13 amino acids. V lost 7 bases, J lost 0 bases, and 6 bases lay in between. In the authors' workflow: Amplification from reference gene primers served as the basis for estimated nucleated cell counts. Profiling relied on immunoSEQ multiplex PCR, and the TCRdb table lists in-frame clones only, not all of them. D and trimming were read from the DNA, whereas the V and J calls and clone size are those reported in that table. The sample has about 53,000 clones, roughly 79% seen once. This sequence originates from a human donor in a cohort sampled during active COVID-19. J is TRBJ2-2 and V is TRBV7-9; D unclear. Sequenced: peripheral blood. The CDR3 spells CASIAANTGELFF. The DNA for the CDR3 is TGTGCCAGCATTGCAGCGAACACCGGGGAGCTGTTTTTT.